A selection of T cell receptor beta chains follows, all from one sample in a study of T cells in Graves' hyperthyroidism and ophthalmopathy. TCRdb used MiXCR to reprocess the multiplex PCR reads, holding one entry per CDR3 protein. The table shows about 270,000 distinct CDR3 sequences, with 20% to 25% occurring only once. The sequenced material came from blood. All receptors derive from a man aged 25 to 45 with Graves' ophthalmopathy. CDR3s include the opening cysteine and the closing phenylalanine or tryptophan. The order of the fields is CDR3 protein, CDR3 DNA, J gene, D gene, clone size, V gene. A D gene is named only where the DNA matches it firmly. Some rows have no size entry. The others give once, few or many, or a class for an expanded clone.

CASSPRTSGTDTQYF	TGTGCCAGCAGCCCACGGACTAGCGGCACAGATACGCAGTATTTT	TRBJ2-3	TRBD2	few	TRBV7-9
CASSRGNTEAFF	TGTGCCAGCTCACGCGGTAACACTGAAGCTTTCTTT	TRBJ1-1	.	many	TRBV27
CATSQTGATNEKLFF	TGTGCCACCAGCCAGACAGGTGCAACTAATGAAAAACTGTTTTTT	TRBJ1-4	.	many	TRBV15
CASSYLGGDQPQHF	TGTGCCAGCAGTTACTTGGGGGGCGATCAGCCCCAGCATTTT	TRBJ1-5	.	few	TRBV6-5
CASSQGTGGLQSYEQYF	TGTGCCAGCAGCCAAGGGACAGGGGGGCTCCAATCCTACGAGCAGTACTTC	TRBJ2-7	TRBD1	many	TRBV4-2
CASSAGTGEQYF	TGTGCCAGTAGTGCCGGGACAGGCGAGCAGTACTTC	TRBJ2-7	TRBD1	few	TRBV19
CAWNRGLADEQFF	TGTGCCTGGAATCGGGGACTAGCTGATGAGCAGTTCTTC	TRBJ2-1	TRBD2	many	TRBV30
CASSIDDQRHQYF	TGTGCCAGTAGTATAGATGACCAACGTCATCAGTACTTC	TRBJ2-5	.	many	TRBV19
CSANRGSNQPQHF	TGCAGTGCGAACAGGGGCAGCAATCAGCCCCAGCATTTT	TRBJ1-5	TRBD1	.	TRBV20-1
CASSQDPLRGDYGYTF	TGTGCCAGCAGCCAAGACCCCTTGAGGGGGGACTATGGCTACACCTTC	TRBJ1-2	.	few	TRBV3-1
CSARGRLAGPYNEQFF	TGCAGTGCTAGAGGGCGTCTAGCGGGGCCCTACAATGAGCAGTTCTTC	TRBJ2-1	TRBD2	.	TRBV20-1
CASSSWRDRGNHGGYTF	TGTGCCAGCAGTTCTTGGCGGGACAGGGGGAATCATGGTGGCTACACCTTC	TRBJ1-2	TRBD1	few	TRBV7-3
CASSPGSGSSYEQYF	TGTGCCAGCTCACCAGGTAGCGGGAGCTCCTACGAGCAGTACTTC	TRBJ2-7	TRBD2	.	TRBV18
CASREGVANEKLFF	TGTGCCAGCAGGGAGGGGGTCGCTAATGAAAAACTGTTTTTT	TRBJ1-4	.	.	TRBV2
CATGRSGRAHEQFF	TGTGCCACCGGACGTAGCGGGAGGGCCCATGAGCAGTTCTTC	TRBJ2-1	TRBD2	.	TRBV24-1
CASTYSRGGLYF	TGTGCCAGCACCTACTCGAGGGGGGGTCTGTATTTT	TRBJ2-3	.	.	TRBV11-3
CAALGTGLNTEAFF	TGTGCCGCTCTTGGGACAGGGCTAAACACTGAAGCTTTCTTT	TRBJ1-1	TRBD1	.	TRBV28
CASSHNRLSSYNEQFF	TGTGCCAGCAGCCATAATAGACTGAGCTCCTACAATGAGCAGTTCTTC	TRBJ2-1	.	few	TRBV3-1
CASSLEPGGEYEQYF	TGCGCCAGCAGCTTGGAGCCAGGGGGCGAGTACGAGCAGTACTTC	TRBJ2-7	TRBD1	many	TRBV5-1
CASSPGQGAVQPQHF	TGTGCCAGCAGCCCGGGACAGGGGGCCGTTCAGCCCCAGCATTTT	TRBJ1-5	TRBD1	few	TRBV6-2/TRBV6-3
CASSAQGGNTEAFF	TGTGCCAGCAGCGCCCAGGGGGGGAACACTGAAGCTTTCTTT	TRBJ1-1	TRBD1	.	TRBV9
CASSTPGTGGYEQYF	TGTGCCAGCAGCACCCCCGGGACAGGGGGCTACGAGCAGTACTTC	TRBJ2-7	TRBD1	few	TRBV7-9
CASSSGQSFYGYTF	TGTGCCAGCAGTTCAGGACAGTCTTTTTATGGCTACACCTTC	TRBJ1-2	.	many	TRBV28
CASSDDSPNVLTF	TGTGCCAGCAGTGATGACAGCCCCAACGTCCTGACTTTC	TRBJ2-6	.	.	TRBV2
CASSLGGQGRTEAFF	TGTGCCAGCAGTTTAGGGGGACAGGGGCGAACTGAAGCTTTCTTT	TRBJ1-1	TRBD1	.	TRBV28
CASALQGYEQYF	TGTGCCAGCGCTCTGCAGGGCTACGAGCAGTACTTC	TRBJ2-7	.	many	TRBV12-3/TRBV12-4
CASSQERSGRYEQYF	TGTGCCAGCAGCCAAGAGAGGAGCGGGAGGTACGAGCAGTACTTC	TRBJ2-7	TRBD2	.	TRBV4-2
CASSLAGTGSRSYTF	TGTGCCAGCAGCTTGGCGGGCACTGGCAGCCGGAGCTACACCTTC	TRBJ1-2	.	many	TRBV5-8
CASSPGLAGYNEQFF	TGTGCCAGCAGCCCCGGACTAGCGGGGTACAATGAGCAGTTCTTC	TRBJ2-1	TRBD2	many	TRBV3-1
CASSLGSGTYNEQFF	TGTGCCAGCAGCTTGGGTAGCGGGACGTACAATGAGCAGTTCTTC	TRBJ2-1	TRBD2	many	TRBV7-9
CASTIEDTEAFF	TGTGCCAGCACCATAGAGGACACTGAAGCTTTCTTT	TRBJ1-1	.	many	TRBV11-3